Each of the 26 T cell receptor beta chains below was sequenced from the same sample in a study of tumor-infiltrating lymphocytes in localized non-small cell lung cancer. The table came from immunoSEQ multiplex PCR; TCRdb's copy has only in-frame clones and leaves some out. The sample lists about 14,000 clones; about 74% were seen once. The sample was lung tumor tissue. These receptors were collected from a human donor with non-small cell lung cancer.

The rearrangement uses TRBV11-2 and TRBJ2-5; a possible D gene is TRBD1 (7 bases). Germline V lookup: CDR1 SGHAT, CDR2 FQNNGV. Trimming removed 1 base at V and 5 bases at J, with 11 bases between. This CDR3 has 14 residues. CDR3 amino acids: CASSLGAGGETQYF. The CDR3 DNA reads TGTGCCAGCAGCTTAGGGGCAGGGGGGGAGACCCAGTACTTC.

This clone counts as medium-sized (0.01 to 0.1%). The chain recombines TRBV7-2 with TRBJ2-7, with D unresolved. Trimming stripped 1 base from V and 6 bases from J, with 7 bases between. CDR1 and CDR2 from the germline V gene are SGHTA and FQGNSA. This CDR3 has 12 residues. CDR3: CASSLVLFEQYF. CDR3 bases: TGTGCCAGCAGCTTAGTGCTGTTCGAGCAGTACTTC.

This clone was seen once. The chain joins TRBV28 to TRBJ1-4, with 7 nucleotides matching TRBD1. This CDR3 has 17 residues. V was clipped by 1 base and J by 1 base; unmatched bases: 6. The germline V gene has CDR1 MDHEN and CDR2 SYDVKM. The CDR3: CASSLFGRGRTNEKLFF. For the CDR3, the DNA is TGTGCCAGCAGTTTATTCGGCAGGGGGAGAACTAATGAAAAACTGTTTTTT.

V usage is TRBV5-1 and J usage is TRBJ2-1, with TRBD1 matching over 8 bases. CDR3 length: 20 residues. Unmatched junction bases numbered 21, after V lost 0 bases and J lost 7 bases. Germline V CDR1 and CDR2: SGHRS, YFSETQ. The CDR3 nucleotides are TGCGCCAGCAGCTTGGGCAGGACAGGGAACCCCCGGAGGCGATTGAATGAGCAGTTCTTC. Its protein is CASSLGRTGNPRRRLNEQFF.

This clone was recorded only once. The chain recombines TRBV7-2 with TRBJ1-2, with 9 bases identical to TRBD1. Germline V gene lookup returns CDR1 SGHTA and CDR2 FQGNSA. The CDR3 contains 16 residues. Unmatched junction bases numbered 15, after V lost 7 bases and J lost 6 bases. Here the CDR3 DNA reads TGTGCCAGCAACCAATTTGCAAAACAGGGGGCCCATGGCTACACCTTC. Amino acids: CASNQFAKQGAHGYTF.

The chain is built from TRBV6-6 and TRBJ2-1, with 11 bases matching TRBD2. This CDR3 has 15 amino acids. The germline V gene has CDR1 MNHNY and CDR2 SVGAGI (reference sequence). Unmatched junction bases numbered 8, after V lost 4 bases and J lost 9 bases. In nucleotides, the CDR3 is TGTGCCAGCAGTTCCCAAACTAGCGGGAGTGGTGAGCAGTTCTTC. Protein product: CASSSQTSGSGEQFF.

V and J are TRBV27 and TRBJ2-2; D is unclear. V lost 3 bases and J lost 13, with 0 bases in between. The CDR3 contains 8 residues. CDR1 and CDR2 (germline): MNHEY, SMNVEV (reference sequence). The CDR3 reads CASSLLFF. CDR3 sequence (DNA): TGTGCCAGCAGTTTGCTGTTTTTT.

The chain carries TRBV11-3 and TRBJ2-7; D is perhaps TRBD1 (6 bases). The ends were cut back, 5 bases at V and 12 bases at J, with 20 bases in the middle. CDR1 is SGHNT, CDR2 YENEEA, per germline. The CDR3 is made up of 13 amino acids. The CDR3 nucleotides read TGTGCCAGCAGCCTTGGGATCACAGGGTATAGGTACTTC. Amino acids: CASSLGITGYRYF.

The J gene is TRBJ2-2, the V gene TRBV2; 8 bases match TRBD2. Germline CDR1 SNHLY, CDR2 FYNNEI. CDR3 length equals 14 residues. Unmatched junction bases numbered 3, after V lost 6 bases and J lost 3 bases. This CDR3 reads CASSFGGDTGELFF. CDR3 nucleotides: TGTGCCAGCAGCTTCGGGGGGGACACCGGGGAGCTGTTTTTT.

This chain links TRBV19 with TRBJ2-3; tentatively, D is TRBD1 or TRBD2 (6 bases each). Germline V gene data show CDR1 as LNHDA and CDR2 as SQIVND (reference sequence). The CDR3 consists of 15 residues. With 2 bases removed from V and 2 bases from J, the gap between germline ends came to 11 bases. The CDR3 reads CASSISRDTTDTQYF. The DNA for the CDR3 is TGTGCCAGTAGTATATCGCGGGACACCACAGATACGCAGTATTTT. The variable domain in full, completed from reference TRBV19 and TRBJ2-3, reads DGGITQSPKYLFRKEGQNVTLSCEQNLNHDAMYWYRQDPGQGLRLIYYSQIVNDFQKGDIAEGYSVSREKKESFPLTVTSAQKNPTAFYLCASSISRDTTDTQYFGPGTRLTVL.

This clone was seen only once. This rearrangement joins TRBV28 to TRBJ2-3, with 10 bases aligning to TRBD1. Germline CDR1 MDHEN, CDR2 SYDVKM. This CDR3 is 15 amino acids long. V gave up 3 bases and J gave up 5 bases; unmatched junction bases: 5. The CDR3 loop is CASSFLGQGGDTQYF. CDR3 bases: TGTGCCAGCAGTTTCCTCGGACAGGGGGGAGATACGCAGTATTTT. The whole variable domain, filled in from reference TRBV28 and TRBJ2-3, reads DVKVTQSSRYLVKRTGEKVFLECVQDMDHENMFWYRQDPGLGLRLIYFSYDVKMKEKGDIPEGYSVSREKKERFSLILESASTNQTSMYLCASSFLGQGGDTQYFGPGTRLTVL.

The V gene is TRBV5-1, the J gene TRBJ1-6, with no clear D. Trimming shortened V by 3 bases and J by 0 bases, and 7 bases separated the two germline ends. This CDR3 contains 15 residues. CDR1 is SGHRS, CDR2 YFSETQ, per germline. The CDR3 sequence: CASSSGVSYNSPLHF. The CDR3 DNA reads as TGCGCCAGCAGCTCCGGAGTCTCCTATAATTCACCCCTCCACTTT.

The genes are TRBV5-5 and TRBJ1-6, with 9 bases identical to TRBD1. Germline V gene lookup returns CDR1 SGHKS and CDR2 YYEKEE (reference sequence). The CDR3 spans 15 residues. Trimming at V came to 1 base and at J to 10 bases, leaving 6 bases not matched to a gene. The CDR3, as DNA: TGTGCCAGCAGCTTGACCGGGACAGGGACCTCACCCCTCCACTTT. Its translation: CASSLTGTGTSPLHF.

CDR3 amino acids: CASRASGGAIETQYF. The CDR3 DNA reads TGTGCCAGTAGGGCTAGCGGGGGGGCCATAGAGACCCAGTACTTC. The V and J genes are TRBV19 and TRBJ2-5, with 12 bases matching TRBD2. With V trimmed by 6 bases and J by 4 bases, 6 bases remained unmatched. The CDR3 runs 15 residues. Germline CDR1 reads LNHDA; CDR2 reads SQIVND (reference sequence).

The chain is built from TRBV18 and TRBJ1-1; unclear D gene. The CDR3 is 11 residues long. V was cut by 5 bases and J by 1 base, with 2 bases left in between. Germline lookup yields CDR1 KGHSH and CDR2 LQKENI. CDR3 DNA sequence: TGTGCCAGCTCAACGAACACTGAAGCTTTCTTT. This codes for CASSTNTEAFF.

CDR3 region: CASSWAGQGGEKLFF. CDR3 DNA: TGCGCCAGCAGCTGGGCGGGACAGGGGGGTGAAAAACTGTTTTTT. The gene calls are TRBV5-1 and TRBJ1-4; 11 bases are a match to TRBD1. Germline V gives CDR1 SGHRS, CDR2 YFSETQ. This CDR3 spans 15 amino acids. With V trimmed by 3 bases and J by 7 bases, 5 bases remained unmatched.

This clone was counted only a few times. This chain joins TRBV7-9 and TRBJ1-6; possible D gene TRBD1, 5 bases. The CDR3 is made up of 14 amino acids. The germline gives CDR1 SEHNR, CDR2 FQNEAQ (reference sequence). V lost 1 base to trimming and J lost 6 bases, with 7 bases between them. DNA for the CDR3: TGTGCCAGCAGCTTAGGGGGCGGTAATTCACCCCTCCACTTT. Amino acid sequence: CASSLGGGNSPLHF.

The chain links TRBV5-1 to TRBJ2-7, with 10 bases matching TRBD2. The CDR3 loop spans 15 amino acids. The V and J ends lost 4 bases and 4 bases, in that order; junction bases with no gene match: 8. Germline V CDR1 and CDR2: SGHRS, YFSETQ. The CDR3 DNA sequence: TGCGCCAGCAGCCCCAGCGGGAGGGCCGGATACGAGCAGTACTTC. Amino acids: CASSPSGRAGYEQYF.

This clone was detected a few times. V usage is TRBV5-1 and J usage is TRBJ2-7, with 9 bases that match TRBD1. The trim removed 5 bases at V and 5 bases at J, leaving 8 bases unmatched. Per germline, CDR1 SGHRS and CDR2 YFSETQ. The CDR3 runs to 14 residues. This chain's CDR3 is CASRITGGPHEQYF. CDR3 bases: TGCGCCAGCAGAATAACAGGGGGCCCCCACGAGCAGTACTTC.

The chain combines TRBV28 with TRBJ2-5, with 8 bases matching TRBD1. This CDR3 is built from 14 residues. The V and J ends lost 4 bases and 7 bases, in that order; junction bases with no gene match: 8. Germline CDR1 reads MDHEN; CDR2 reads SYDVKM. CDR3 bases: TGTGCCAGCAGTTCCTCGGACAGGGTCACGACCCAGTACTTC. Translation: CASSSSDRVTTQYF.

This clone has just a few counts. This chain links TRBV11-2 with TRBJ2-3; D remains ambiguous. This CDR3 spans 15 amino acids. CDR1 and CDR2 from the germline V gene are SGHAT and FQNNGV. The V and J ends lost 1 base and 2 bases respectively, with 10 bases between them. The DNA for the CDR3 is TGTGCCAGCAGCTTAGTGGGCCCGCCCACAGATACGCAGTATTTT. Amino acid sequence: CASSLVGPPTDTQYF.

V gene TRBV4-3 combines with J gene TRBJ1-2, with 9 bases matching TRBD1. This CDR3 region has 20 residues. Unmatched junction bases numbered 19, after V lost 3 bases and J lost 2 bases. The germline gives CDR1 LGHNA, CDR2 YSLEER. CDR3 coding DNA: TGCGCCAGCAGCCAGAAAGGGACAGGGCGAAAATCGGCGATCAACTATGGCTACACCTTC. This sequence encodes CASSQKGTGRKSAINYGYTF.

The rearrangement joins TRBV4-2 to TRBJ1-2; 8 nucleotides match TRBD1. Germline V gene lookup returns CDR1 LGHNA and CDR2 YNFKEQ. V lost 1 base to trimming and J lost 8 bases; unmatched junction nucleotides: 18. The CDR3 has 18 residues. The CDR3 loop is CASSQVPTGQVPLLGYTF. CDR3 in DNA: TGTGCCAGCAGCCAAGTTCCCACGGGACAGGTTCCTCTTCTGGGCTACACCTTC.

V and J are TRBV5-1 and TRBJ2-3; 7 bases map to TRBD1. V gave up 5 bases and J gave up 3 bases; unmatched junction bases: 3. CDR3 length: 13 amino acids. Germline V lookup: CDR1 SGHRS, CDR2 YFSETQ. The CDR3 DNA follows: TGCGCCAGCAGTACGACAGGGACAGATACGCAGTATTTT. The encoded protein is CASSTTGTDTQYF.

The chain uses TRBV30 and TRBJ2-5; either TRBD1 or TRBD2 may supply D (5 bases each). The CDR3 contains 13 residues. With 0 bases removed from V and 1 base from J, the gap between germline ends came to 6 bases. In germline, CDR1 is GTSNPN, CDR2 SVGIG (reference sequence). CDR3 amino acids: CAWSVGTQETQYF. In DNA form, the CDR3 reads TGTGCCTGGAGTGTTGGGACCCAAGAGACCCAGTACTTC.

This rearrangement joins TRBV7-2 to TRBJ2-1, with 9 bases lining up with TRBD1. CDR1 SGHTA and CDR2 FQGNSA come from the germline V gene. The CDR3 loop spans 15 amino acids. Losses at the gene ends were 5 bases for V and 9 bases for J; bases not matched to a gene: 11. CDR3: CASSVAGTGGREQFF. CDR3 coding DNA: TGTGCCAGCAGCGTTGCCGGTACAGGGGGCCGTGAGCAGTTCTTC.